This T cell receptor beta chain is drawn from a study of cytotoxic CD8 clonotypes in ibrutinib-treated CLL. The overall study: Complete response was seen in 2 patients and partial in some 25; some 12 progressed and roughly 14 stayed remitted after a median about six years.

Sequencing was designed to attain a depth spanning 1 in 200,000 to 1 in 1 million T cells. Here immunoSEQ multiplex PCR was the method, and the copy in TCRdb shows in-frame clones only, minus some. The sample has 150,000 or so clones; 80% to 90% are singletons. With cryopreserved PBMCs as the source, 1.5 to 2.5 micrograms of genomic DNA went to TCR beta libraries. The length of the CDR3 is 11 residues. Trimming shortened V by 2 bases and J by 3 bases, and 1 base separated the two germline ends. The germline CDR1 and CDR2 sequences are GTSNPN and SVGIG (reference sequence). Study results and caveats: Clonality went up at ibrutinib response and then declined back toward baseline at progression.

With respect to this clone: The antigen is unknown.

The receptor was derived from a human donor with chronic lymphocytic leukemia. The rearrangement links TRBV30 to TRBJ2-2, with D uncertain. The sample consisted of PBMCs, taken after 24 months of ibrutinib treatment. CDR3 region: CAWSYTGELFF. CDR3 nucleotide sequence: TGTGCCTGGAGTTACACCGGGGAGCTGTTTTTT.